The rows below give T cell receptor beta chains drawn from one sample of a study of blood T cells in healthy people across ages. TCRdb recomputed calls from the 5' RACE reads with MiXCR, one row per CDR3 protein. This sample has about 1,400,000 distinct CDR3 sequences, with around 39% found just once. Sequenced: blood. All receptors derive from a woman between 18 and 29 years old in good health. CDR3s include the opening cysteine and the closing phenylalanine or tryptophan. The order of the fields is clone size, V gene, J gene, D gene, CDR3 protein, CDR3 DNA. D genes are given only for firm matches. Only part of the rows carry a size: once, few, many, or a class if the clone is expanded.

>-|TRBV7-9|TRBJ2-1|TRBD2
CASSRTSGTIYEQFF
TGTGCCAGCAGTCGGACTAGCGGGACAATTTATGAGCAGTTCTTC
>-|TRBV12-3/TRBV12-4|TRBJ1-2|TRBD1
CASSSPRGQVYGYTF
TGTGCCAGCAGTTCCCCGAGGGGACAGGTCTATGGCTACACCTTC
>-|TRBV4-1|TRBJ2-7|-
CASSQNLGWVDEQYF
TGCGCCAGCAGCCAAAATCTCGGGTGGGTAGACGAGCAGTACTTC
>-|TRBV7-9|TRBJ2-7|TRBD1
CASSYRTGAHEQYF
TGTGCCAGCAGTTATAGGACAGGGGCACACGAGCAGTACTTC
>few|TRBV3-1|TRBJ2-3|TRBD2
CASSRSGGSTDTQYF
TGTGCCAGCAGCCGAAGCGGGGGAAGCACAGATACGCAGTATTTT
>-|TRBV6-1|TRBJ1-1|-
CASKTPDPEAFF
TGTGCCAGCAAAACGCCAGACCCTGAAGCTTTCTTT
>few|TRBV20-1|TRBJ2-2|-
CSASGQGKGTGELFF
TGCAGTGCTAGTGGCCAGGGGAAGGGAACCGGGGAGCTGTTTTTT
>-|TRBV7-6|TRBJ1-2|TRBD1
CAGSPGTGVNGYTF
TGTGCCGGCAGCCCTGGGACAGGGGTGAATGGCTACACCTTC
>few|TRBV20-1|TRBJ2-1|TRBD2
CSARVGSGRSGNEQFF
TGCAGTGCTAGAGTGGGTAGCGGGAGATCCGGCAATGAGCAGTTCTTC
>few|TRBV4-1|TRBJ2-1|-
CASSSSPGSGIAFF
TGCGCCAGCAGCTCCTCCCCAGGGTCGGGAATAGCGTTCTTC
>-|TRBV2|TRBJ1-2|-
CASSVRGYTF
TGTGCCAGCAGTGTACGTGGCTACACCTTC
>-|TRBV6-2/TRBV6-3|TRBJ1-1|-
CASTADLNTEAFF
TGTGCCAGCACCGCGGACCTGAACACTGAAGCTTTCTTT
>few|TRBV12-3/TRBV12-4|TRBJ2-1|-
CASSVDFYEQFF
TGTGCCAGCTCAGTAGACTTCTATGAGCAGTTCTTC
>-|TRBV2|TRBJ2-5|-
CASKSQGGETQYF
TGTGCCAGCAAGTCACAGGGAGGTGAGACCCAGTACTTC
>few|TRBV3-1|TRBJ2-3|TRBD2
CASSQGTSGGALDTQYF
TGTGCCAGCAGCCAAGGGACTAGCGGGGGGGCCCTAGATACGCAGTATTTT
>few|TRBV12-3/TRBV12-4|TRBJ2-6|-
CASMRALWANVLTF
TGTGCCAGCATGAGGGCACTATGGGCCAACGTCCTGACTTTC
>-|TRBV29-1|TRBJ2-7|-
CSALGGRTYEQYF
TGCAGCGCCCTCGGGGGGCGTACCTACGAGCAGTACTTC